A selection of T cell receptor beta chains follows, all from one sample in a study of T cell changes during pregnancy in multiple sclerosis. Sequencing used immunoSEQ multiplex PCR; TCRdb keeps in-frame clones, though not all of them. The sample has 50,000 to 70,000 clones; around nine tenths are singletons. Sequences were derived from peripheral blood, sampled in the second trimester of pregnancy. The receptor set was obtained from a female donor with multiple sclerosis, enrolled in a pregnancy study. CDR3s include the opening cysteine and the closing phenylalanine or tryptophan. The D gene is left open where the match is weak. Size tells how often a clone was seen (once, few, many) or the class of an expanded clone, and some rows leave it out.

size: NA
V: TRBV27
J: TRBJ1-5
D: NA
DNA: TGTGCCAGCAGTTTTAACGGGCAGCCCCAGCATTTT
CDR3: CASSFNGQPQHF

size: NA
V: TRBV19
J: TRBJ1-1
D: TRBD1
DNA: TGTGCCAGTGCAAGACAGGGGGGGACTGAAGCTTTCTTT
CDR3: CASARQGGTEAFF

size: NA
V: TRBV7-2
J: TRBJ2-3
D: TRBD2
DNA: TGTGCCAGCAGCTGGGGTAGCGGGAGGACAGATACGCAGTATTTT
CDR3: CASSWGSGRTDTQYF

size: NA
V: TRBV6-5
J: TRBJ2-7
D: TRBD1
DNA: TGTGCCAGCAGTTCCGGACAGGGCGACGAGCAGTACTTC
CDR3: CASSSGQGDEQYF

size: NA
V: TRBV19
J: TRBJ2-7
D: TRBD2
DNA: TGTGCCAGTAGTATGGTAGCGGGAATCCACGAGCAGTACTTC
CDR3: CASSMVAGIHEQYF

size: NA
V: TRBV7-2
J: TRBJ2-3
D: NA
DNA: TGTGCCAGCAGCCCCGACAGTCTCGGCACAGATACGCAGTATTTT
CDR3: CASSPDSLGTDTQYF

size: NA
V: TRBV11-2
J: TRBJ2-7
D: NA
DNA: TGTGCCAGCAGCTTAGAAGTGGACACCATCGAGCAGTACTTC
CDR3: CASSLEVDTIEQYF

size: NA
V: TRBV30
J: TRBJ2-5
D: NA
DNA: TGTGCCTGGAGTGCAGGTGACGGACAAGAGACCCAGTACTTC
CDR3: CAWSAGDGQETQYF

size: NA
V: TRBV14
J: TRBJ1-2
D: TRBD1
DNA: TGTGCCAGCAGCGAGGGGACAGACTATGGCTACACCTTC
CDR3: CASSEGTDYGYTF

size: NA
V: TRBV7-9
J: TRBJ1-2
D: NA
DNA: TGTGCCAGCAGCTCACAGGGAAATTTTGGCTACACCTTC
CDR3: CASSSQGNFGYTF

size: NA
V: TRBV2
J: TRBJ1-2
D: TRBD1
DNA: TGTGCCAGCAGTGGAAGACAGGGGAACTATGGCTACACCTTC
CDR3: CASSGRQGNYGYTF

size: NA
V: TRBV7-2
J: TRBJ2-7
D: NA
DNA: TGTGCCAGCAGCCCACAGAATTTCAGGGAGCAGTACTTC
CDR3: CASSPQNFREQYF

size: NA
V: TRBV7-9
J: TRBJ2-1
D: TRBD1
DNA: TGTGCCAGCAGTCCCGGGACAGGCCCGTTATTTAATGAGCAGTTCTTC
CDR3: CASSPGTGPLFNEQFF

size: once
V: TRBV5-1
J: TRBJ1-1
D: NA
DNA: TGCGCCAGCAGCTTGGAGTGGGGGGGCCTCACTGAAGCTTTCTTT
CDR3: CASSLEWGGLTEAFF